This passage covers 6 T cell receptor beta chains from one sample sequenced in a study of beta chain features in type 1 diabetes. General study results and limits: Shortening of TCRB CDR3s, moderate but significant, appeared in all four CD4+ subsets of Type 1 diabetes patients.

No antigens are known for them. Expressed TCRB transcripts were sequenced after all isolated RNA was converted to cDNA. The table came from immunoSEQ multiplex PCR; TCRdb's copy has only in-frame clones and leaves some out. The table shows over 200,000 clones, with roughly a tenth occurring only once. Sequenced: naive CD4+ T cells from blood. The source of these receptors is a man aged 25-45 years with type 1 diabetes.

The genes are TRBV7-2 and TRBJ2-5; 8 bases align to TRBD1. The germline CDR1 and CDR2 sequences are SGHTA and FQGNSA. The CDR3 has 13 residues. The trim removed 5 bases at V and 4 bases at J, leaving 3 bases unmatched. The DNA of the CDR3 is TGTGCCAGCAGCCGTGACAGGGGAGAGACCCAGTACTTC. Translating it yields CASSRDRGETQYF.

In its sample, this clone was seen a few times. V and J are TRBV11-2 and TRBJ2-1; 8 bases are shared with TRBD1. Trimming at V came to 0 bases and at J to 7 bases, leaving 8 bases not matched to a gene. The CDR3 spans 16 residues. The germline CDR1 and CDR2 sequences are SGHAT and FQNNGV. In nucleotides, the CDR3 is TGTGCCAGCAGCTTAGATACAAGGACAGGGCAAAATGAGCAGTTCTTC. Its protein product is CASSLDTRTGQNEQFF. Variable domain in full (rest from reference TRBV11-2 and TRBJ2-1): EAGVAQSPRYKIIEKRQSVAFWCNPISGHATLYWYQQILGQGPKLLIQFQNNGVVDDSQLPKDRFSAERLKGVDSTLKIQPAKLEDSAVYLCASSLDTRTGQNEQFFGPGTRLTVL.

This clone was counted a few times. The chain is built from TRBV11-2 and TRBJ2-5; D not resolved. Looked up from germline, CDR1 is SGHAT and CDR2 is FQNNGV. The CDR3 has 13 amino acids. V was shortened by 3 bases and J by 3 bases, with 8 bases between the two germline ends. The CDR3 DNA follows: TGTGCCAGCAGCTTGAGCGCCGAAGAGACCCAGTACTTC. As protein: CASSLSAEETQYF. Using reference TRBV11-2 and TRBJ2-5 for the parts outside the CDR3, the full variable domain is EAGVAQSPRYKIIEKRQSVAFWCNPISGHATLYWYQQILGQGPKLLIQFQNNGVVDDSQLPKDRFSAERLKGVDSTLKIQPAKLEDSAVYLCASSLSAEETQYFGPGTRLLVL.

This clone has only a few counts. The rearrangement uses TRBV19 and TRBJ2-5; D is perhaps TRBD2 (5 bases). V lost 5 bases, J lost 1 base, and 14 bases lay in between. Germline V CDR1 and CDR2: LNHDA, SQIVND (reference sequence). CDR3 length equals 15 residues. Here the CDR3 DNA reads TGTGCCAGTAGTTTTACCGGACTTGGCCAAGAGACCCAGTACTTC. Translating it yields CASSFTGLGQETQYF.

This clone has a handful of counts. CDR3 nucleotide sequence: TGTGCCAGTAGTATAGGAGGCGGGGAGCTGTTTTTT. This sequence encodes CASSIGGGELFF. This chain links TRBV19 with TRBJ2-2; D is unclear. Germline assignment: CDR1 LNHDA and CDR2 SQIVND (reference sequence). The CDR3 is 12 residues long. Between the trimmed V and J ends, which lost 1 base and 7 bases, there was a span of 4 bases. The whole variable domain, remainder taken from reference TRBV19 and TRBJ2-2, is DGGITQSPKYLFRKEGQNVTLSCEQNLNHDAMYWYRQDPGQGLRLIYYSQIVNDFQKGDIAEGYSVSREKKESFPLTVTSAQKNPTAFYLCASSIGGGELFFGEGSRLTVL.

There are a few counts of this clone. The chain links TRBV10-3 to TRBJ1-2, with 7 bases matching TRBD1. Germline V CDR1 and CDR2: ENHRY, SYGVKD. The CDR3 totals 16 residues. The trim removed 7 bases at V and 8 bases at J, leaving 19 bases unmatched. The CDR3 DNA reads TGTGCCATCAACTTGAGGAAGGAGCAGGGGGACGGAGGCTACACCTTC. This sequence encodes CAINLRKEQGDGGYTF.